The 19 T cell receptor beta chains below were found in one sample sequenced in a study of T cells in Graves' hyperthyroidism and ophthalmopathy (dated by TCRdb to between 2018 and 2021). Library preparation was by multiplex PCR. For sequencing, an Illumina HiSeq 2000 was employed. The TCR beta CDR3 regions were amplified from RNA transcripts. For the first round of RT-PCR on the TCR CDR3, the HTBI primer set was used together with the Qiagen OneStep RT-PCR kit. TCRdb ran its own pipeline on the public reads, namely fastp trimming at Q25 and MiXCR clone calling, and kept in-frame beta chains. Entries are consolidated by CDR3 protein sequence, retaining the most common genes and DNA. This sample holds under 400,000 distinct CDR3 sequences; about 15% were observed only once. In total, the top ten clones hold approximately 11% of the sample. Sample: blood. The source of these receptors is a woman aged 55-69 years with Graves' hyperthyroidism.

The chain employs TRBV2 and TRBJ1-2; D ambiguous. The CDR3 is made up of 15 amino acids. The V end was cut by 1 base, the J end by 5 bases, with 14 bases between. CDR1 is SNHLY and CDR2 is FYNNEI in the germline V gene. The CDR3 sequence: CASSEEIGIGYGYTF. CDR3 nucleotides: TGTGCCAGCAGTGAAGAGATAGGAATCGGGTATGGCTACACCTTC.

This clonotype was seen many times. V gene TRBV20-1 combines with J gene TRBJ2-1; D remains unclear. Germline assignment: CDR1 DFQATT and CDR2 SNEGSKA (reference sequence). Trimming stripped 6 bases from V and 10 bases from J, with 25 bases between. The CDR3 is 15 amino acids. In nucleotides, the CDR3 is TGCAGTGCACAGAGCTCCGTTTCCCTATTTTGGGAGCAGTTCTTC. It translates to CSAQSSVSLFWEQFF.

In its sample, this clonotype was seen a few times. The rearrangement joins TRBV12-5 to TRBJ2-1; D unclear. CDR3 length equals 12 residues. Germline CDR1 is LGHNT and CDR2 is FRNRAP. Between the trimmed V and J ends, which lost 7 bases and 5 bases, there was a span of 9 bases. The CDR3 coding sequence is TGTGCTAGTGCCAGGTGGGACAATGAGCAGTTCTTC. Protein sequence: CASARWDNEQFF.

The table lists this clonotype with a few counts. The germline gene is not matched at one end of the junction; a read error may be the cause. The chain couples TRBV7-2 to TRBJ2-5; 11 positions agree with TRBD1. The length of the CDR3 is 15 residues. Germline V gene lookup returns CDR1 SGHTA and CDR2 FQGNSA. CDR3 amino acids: CASSQGTGGIETQYF. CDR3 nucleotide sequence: TGCGCCAGCAGCCAAGGGACAGGGGGTATAGAGACCCAGTACTTC. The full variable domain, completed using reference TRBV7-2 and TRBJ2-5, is GAGVSQSPSNKVTEKGKDVELRCDPISGHTALYWYRQSLGQGLEFLIYFQGNSAPDKSGLPSDRFSAERTGGSVSTLTIQRTQQEDSAVYLCASSQGTGGIETQYFGPGTRLLVL.

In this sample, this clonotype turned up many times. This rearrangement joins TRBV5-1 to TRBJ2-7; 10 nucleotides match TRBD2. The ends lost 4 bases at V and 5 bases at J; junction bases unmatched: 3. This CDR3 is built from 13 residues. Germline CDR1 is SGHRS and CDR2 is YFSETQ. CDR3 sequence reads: CASSNSGRNEQYF. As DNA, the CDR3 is TGCGCCAGCAGCAATAGCGGGAGGAACGAGCAGTACTTC.

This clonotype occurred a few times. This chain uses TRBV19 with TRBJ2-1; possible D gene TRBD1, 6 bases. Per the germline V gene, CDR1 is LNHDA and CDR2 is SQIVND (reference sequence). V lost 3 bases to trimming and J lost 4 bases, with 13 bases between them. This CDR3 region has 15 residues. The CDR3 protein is CASSMEQGVYNEQFF. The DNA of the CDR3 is TGTGCCAGTAGTATGGAACAGGGAGTATACAATGAGCAGTTCTTC.

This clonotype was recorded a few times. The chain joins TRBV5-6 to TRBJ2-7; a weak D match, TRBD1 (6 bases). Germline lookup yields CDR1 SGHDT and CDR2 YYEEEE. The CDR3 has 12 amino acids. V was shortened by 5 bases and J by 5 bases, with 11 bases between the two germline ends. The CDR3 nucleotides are TGTGCCAGCAGGGGAAGGGGGAACGAGCAGTACTTC. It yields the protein CASRGRGNEQYF.

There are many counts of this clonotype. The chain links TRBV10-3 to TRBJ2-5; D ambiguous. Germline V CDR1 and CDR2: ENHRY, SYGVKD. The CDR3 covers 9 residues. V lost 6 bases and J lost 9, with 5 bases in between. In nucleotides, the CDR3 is TGTGCCATCAGGGCGGCCCAGTACTTC. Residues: CAIRAAQYF.

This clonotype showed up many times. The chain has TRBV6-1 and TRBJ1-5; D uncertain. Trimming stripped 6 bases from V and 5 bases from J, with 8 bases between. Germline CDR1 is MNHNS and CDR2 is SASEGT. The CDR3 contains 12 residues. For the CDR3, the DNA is TGTGCCAGCAGGTACACCGATCAGCCCCAGCATTTT. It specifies CASRYTDQPQHF.

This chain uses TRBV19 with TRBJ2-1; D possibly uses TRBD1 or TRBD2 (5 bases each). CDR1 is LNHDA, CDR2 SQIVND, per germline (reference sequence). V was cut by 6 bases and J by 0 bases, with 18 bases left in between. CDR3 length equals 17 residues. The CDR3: CASRGHGGIGSYNEQFF. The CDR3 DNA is TGTGCCAGTAGAGGACATGGGGGAATCGGCTCCTACAATGAGCAGTTCTTC.

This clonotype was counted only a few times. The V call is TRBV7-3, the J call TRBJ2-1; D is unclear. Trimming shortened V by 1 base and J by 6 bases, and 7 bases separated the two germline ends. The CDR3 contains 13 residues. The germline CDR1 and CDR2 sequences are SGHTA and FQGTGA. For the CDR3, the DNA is TGTGCCAGCAGCTTAATAATGGGCAATGAGCAGTTCTTC. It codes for CASSLIMGNEQFF.

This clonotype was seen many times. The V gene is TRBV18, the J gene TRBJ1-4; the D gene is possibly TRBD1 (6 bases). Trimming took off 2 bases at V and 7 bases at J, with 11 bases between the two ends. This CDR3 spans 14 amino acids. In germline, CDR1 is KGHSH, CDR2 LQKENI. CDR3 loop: CASSPYQGPEKLFF. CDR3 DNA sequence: TGTGCCAGCTCACCATATCAGGGGCCTGAAAAACTGTTTTTT.

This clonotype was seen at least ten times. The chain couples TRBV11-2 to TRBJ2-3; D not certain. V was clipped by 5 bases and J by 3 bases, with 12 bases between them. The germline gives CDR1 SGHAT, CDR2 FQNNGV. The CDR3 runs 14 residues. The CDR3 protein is CASSLRGNTDTQYF. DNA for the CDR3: TGTGCCAGCAGCCTTAGAGGAAATACAGATACGCAGTATTTT.

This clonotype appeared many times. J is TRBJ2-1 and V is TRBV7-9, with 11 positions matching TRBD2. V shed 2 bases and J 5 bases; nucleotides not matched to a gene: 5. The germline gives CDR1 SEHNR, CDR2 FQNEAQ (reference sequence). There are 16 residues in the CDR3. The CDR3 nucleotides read TGTGCCAGCAGCTTACTAGCGGGAGGAAATAACAATGAGCAGTTCTTC. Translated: CASSLLAGGNNNEQFF.

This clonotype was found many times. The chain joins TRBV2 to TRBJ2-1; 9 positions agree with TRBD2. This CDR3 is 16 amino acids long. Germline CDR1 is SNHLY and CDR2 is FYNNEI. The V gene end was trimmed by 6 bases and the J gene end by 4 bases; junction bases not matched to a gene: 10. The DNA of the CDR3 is TGTGCCAGCAGCCAGACTAGCGGCACCAATTACAATGAGCAGTTCTTC. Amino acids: CASSQTSGTNYNEQFF.

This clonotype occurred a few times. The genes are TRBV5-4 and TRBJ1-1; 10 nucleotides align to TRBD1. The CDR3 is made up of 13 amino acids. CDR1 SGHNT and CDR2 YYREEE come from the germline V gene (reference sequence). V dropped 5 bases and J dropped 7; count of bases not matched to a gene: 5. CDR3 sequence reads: CASRADRGREAFF. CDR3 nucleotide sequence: TGTGCCAGCAGAGCAGACAGGGGGCGTGAAGCTTTCTTT. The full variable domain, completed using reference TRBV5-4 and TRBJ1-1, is ETGVTQSPTHLIKTRGQQVTLRCSSQSGHNTVSWYQQALGQGPQFIFQYYREEENGRGNFPPRFSGLQFPNYSSELNVNALELDDSALYLCASRADRGREAFFGQGTRLTVV.

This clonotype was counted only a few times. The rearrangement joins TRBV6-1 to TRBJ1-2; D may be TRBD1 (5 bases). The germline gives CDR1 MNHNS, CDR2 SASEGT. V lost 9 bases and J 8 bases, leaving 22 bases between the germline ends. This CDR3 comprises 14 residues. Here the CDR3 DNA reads TGTGCCAGTACCCGGGACGGAAACCCAAGGGGCTACACCTTC. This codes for CASTRDGNPRGYTF.

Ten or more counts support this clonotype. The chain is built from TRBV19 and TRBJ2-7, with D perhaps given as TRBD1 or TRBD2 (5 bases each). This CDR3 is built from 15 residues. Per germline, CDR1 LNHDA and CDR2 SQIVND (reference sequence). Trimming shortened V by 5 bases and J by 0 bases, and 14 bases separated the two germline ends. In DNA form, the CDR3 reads TGTGCCAGTAGTGTCCCCGGGGCAAGCTCCTACGAGCAGTACTTC. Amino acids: CASSVPGASSYEQYF.

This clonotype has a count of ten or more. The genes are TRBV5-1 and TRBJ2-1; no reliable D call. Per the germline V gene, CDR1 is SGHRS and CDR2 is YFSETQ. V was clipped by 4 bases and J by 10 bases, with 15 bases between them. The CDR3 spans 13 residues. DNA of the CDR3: TGCGCCAGCAGCGTTGGGATCAAGGGAGAGCAGTTCTTC. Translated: CASSVGIKGEQFF.